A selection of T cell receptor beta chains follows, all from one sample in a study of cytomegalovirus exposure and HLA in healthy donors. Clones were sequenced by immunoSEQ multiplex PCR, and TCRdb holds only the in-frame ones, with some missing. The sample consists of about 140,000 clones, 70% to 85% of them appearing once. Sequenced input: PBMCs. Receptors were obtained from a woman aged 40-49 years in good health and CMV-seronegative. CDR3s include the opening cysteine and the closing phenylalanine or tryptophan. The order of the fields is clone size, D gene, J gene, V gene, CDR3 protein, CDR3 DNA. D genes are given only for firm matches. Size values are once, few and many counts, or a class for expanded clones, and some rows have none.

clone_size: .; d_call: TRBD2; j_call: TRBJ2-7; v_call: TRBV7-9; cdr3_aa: CASSTSTVGGENSYEQYF; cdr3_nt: TGTGCCAGCAGTACCTCCACGGTGGGAGGGGAGAACTCCTACGAGCAGTACTTC
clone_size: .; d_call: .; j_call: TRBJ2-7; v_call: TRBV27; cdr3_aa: CASSLKSAGSPLEQYF; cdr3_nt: TGTGCCAGCAGTCTAAAATCTGCGGGAAGTCCCCTCGAGCAGTACTTC
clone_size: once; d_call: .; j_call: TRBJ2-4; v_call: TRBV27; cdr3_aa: CASSLSPGGSSNIQYF; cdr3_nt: TGTGCCAGCAGTTTATCCCCAGGAGGTTCGTCAAACATTCAGTACTTC
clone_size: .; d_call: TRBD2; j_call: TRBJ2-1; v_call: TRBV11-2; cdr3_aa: CASSYGLADYNEQFF; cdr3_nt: TGTGCCAGCAGTTACGGACTAGCGGACTACAATGAGCAGTTCTTC
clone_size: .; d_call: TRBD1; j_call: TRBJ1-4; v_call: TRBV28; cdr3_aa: CATIEGASNEKLFF; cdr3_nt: TGTGCCACGATTGAGGGGGCCTCTAATGAAAAACTGTTTTTT
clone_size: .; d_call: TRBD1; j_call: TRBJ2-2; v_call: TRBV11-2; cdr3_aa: CASSLGGTGSPGELFF; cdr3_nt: TGTGCCAGCAGCTTAGGCGGGACAGGGAGTCCCGGGGAGCTGTTTTTT
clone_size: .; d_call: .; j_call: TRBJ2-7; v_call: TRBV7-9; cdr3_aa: CASSLGGTLYEQYF; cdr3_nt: TGTGCCAGCAGCTTAGGAGGGACACTCTACGAGCAGTACTTC
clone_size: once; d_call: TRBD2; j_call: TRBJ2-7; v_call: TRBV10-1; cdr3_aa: CASSETSGAYEQYF; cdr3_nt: TGCGCCAGCAGTGAGACTAGCGGGGCCTACGAGCAGTACTTC
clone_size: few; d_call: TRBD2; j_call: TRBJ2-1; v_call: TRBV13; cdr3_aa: CASSRFTSGRGNEQFF; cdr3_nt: TGTGCCAGCAGCCGATTCACTAGCGGGAGAGGCAATGAGCAGTTCTTC
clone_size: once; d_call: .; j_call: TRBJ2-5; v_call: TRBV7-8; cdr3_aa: CASTEGGLSQETQYF; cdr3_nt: TGTGCCAGCACCGAGGGGGGGCTTAGCCAAGAGACCCAGTACTTC
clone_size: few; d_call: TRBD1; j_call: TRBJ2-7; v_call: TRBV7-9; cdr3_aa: CASSPAFTGVNLYEQYF; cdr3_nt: TGTGCCAGCAGCCCGGCGTTTACAGGGGTCAACCTTTACGAGCAGTACTTC
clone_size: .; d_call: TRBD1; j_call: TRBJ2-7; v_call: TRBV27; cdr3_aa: CASSLTGDSIKYF; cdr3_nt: TGTGCCAGCAGTTTGACAGGGGATTCTATTAAGTACTTC
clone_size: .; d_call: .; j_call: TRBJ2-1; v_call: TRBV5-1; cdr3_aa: CASSSLPSYNEQFF; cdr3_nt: TGCGCCAGCAGCTCCCTCCCGTCCTACAATGAGCAGTTCTTC
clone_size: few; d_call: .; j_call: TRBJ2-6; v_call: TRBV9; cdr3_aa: CASSAYNSGANVLTF; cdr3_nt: TGTGCCAGCAGCGCCTATAACTCTGGGGCCAACGTCCTGACTTTC
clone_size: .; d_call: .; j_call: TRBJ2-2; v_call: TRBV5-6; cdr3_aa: CASSLLNQGSIAGELFF; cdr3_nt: TGTGCCAGCAGCTTGCTTAACCAGGGTTCGATCGCCGGGGAGCTGTTTTTT
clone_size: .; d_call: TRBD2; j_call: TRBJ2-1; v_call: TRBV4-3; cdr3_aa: CASSPGTSGRRSSYNEQFF; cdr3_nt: TGCGCCAGCAGCCCAGGGACTAGCGGGAGGAGGAGCTCCTACAATGAGCAGTTCTTC
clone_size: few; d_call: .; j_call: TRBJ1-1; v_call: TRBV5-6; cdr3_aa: CASSFRGIGTEAFF; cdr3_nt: TGTGCCAGCAGCTTCCGGGGGATTGGGACTGAAGCTTTCTTT
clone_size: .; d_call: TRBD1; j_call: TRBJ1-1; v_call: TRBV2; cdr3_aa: CASERDRGYYTEAFF; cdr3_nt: TGTGCCAGCGAACGGGACAGGGGGTATTACACTGAAGCTTTCTTT
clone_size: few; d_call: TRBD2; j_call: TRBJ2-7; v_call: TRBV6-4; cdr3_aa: CASSRNRTTSGSWPYEQYF; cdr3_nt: TGTGCCAGCAGTCGTAACAGGACGACTAGCGGGAGCTGGCCTTACGAGCAGTACTTC
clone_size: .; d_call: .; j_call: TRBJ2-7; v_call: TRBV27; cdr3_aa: CASIFSYEQYF; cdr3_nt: TGTGCCAGCATTTTTAGCTACGAGCAGTACTTC
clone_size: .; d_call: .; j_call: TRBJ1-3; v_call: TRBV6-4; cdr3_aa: CASSDGQLDTIYF; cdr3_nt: TGTGCCAGCAGTGACGGGCAGCTCGACACCATATATTTT
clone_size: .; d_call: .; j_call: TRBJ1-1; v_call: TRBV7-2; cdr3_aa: CASSLARTDTEAFF; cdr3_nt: TGTGCCAGCAGCTTAGCTCGGACAGACACTGAAGCTTTCTTT
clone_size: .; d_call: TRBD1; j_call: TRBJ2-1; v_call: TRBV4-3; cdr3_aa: CASSQYGVDRVSSEQFF; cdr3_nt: TGCGCCAGCAGCCAATACGGGGTGGACAGGGTTTCGAGTGAGCAGTTCTTC
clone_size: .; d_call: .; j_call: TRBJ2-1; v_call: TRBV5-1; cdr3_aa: CASSLQEISYNEQFF; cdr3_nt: TGCGCCAGCAGCTTACAGGAGATTTCCTACAATGAGCAGTTCTTC
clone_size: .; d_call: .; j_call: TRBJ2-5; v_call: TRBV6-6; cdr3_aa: CASSYGGGGETQYF; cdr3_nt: TGTGCCAGCAGCTACGGAGGGGGCGGAGAGACCCAGTACTTC
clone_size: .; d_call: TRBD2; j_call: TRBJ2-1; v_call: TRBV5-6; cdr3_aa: CASSLVAGIGIEQFF; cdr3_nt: TGTGCCAGCAGCTTGGTAGCGGGGATAGGGATTGAGCAGTTCTTC
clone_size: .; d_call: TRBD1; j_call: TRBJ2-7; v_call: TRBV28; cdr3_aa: CASSGIDRESSYEQYF; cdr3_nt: TGTGCCAGCAGCGGCATTGACAGGGAAAGCTCCTACGAGCAGTACTTC
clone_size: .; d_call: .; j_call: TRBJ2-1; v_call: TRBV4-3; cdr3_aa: CASSQSMEGFNEQFF; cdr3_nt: TGCGCCAGCAGCCAATCAATGGAGGGTTTCAATGAGCAGTTCTTC
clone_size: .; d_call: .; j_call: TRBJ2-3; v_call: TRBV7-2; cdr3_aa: CASSFQPQGTDTQYF; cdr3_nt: TGTGCCAGCAGCTTCCAACCGCAGGGGACAGATACGCAGTATTTT
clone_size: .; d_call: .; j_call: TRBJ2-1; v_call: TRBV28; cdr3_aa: CASSSNEQFF; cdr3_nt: TGTGCCAGCAGTTCGAATGAGCAGTTCTTC
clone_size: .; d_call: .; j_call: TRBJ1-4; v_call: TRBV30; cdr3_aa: CAWSPKWETSTNEKLFF; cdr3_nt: TGTGCCTGGAGCCCCAAGTGGGAGACCTCAACTAATGAAAAACTGTTTTTT
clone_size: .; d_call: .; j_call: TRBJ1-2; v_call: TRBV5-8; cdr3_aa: CASSLGYSNYGYTF; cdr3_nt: TGTGCCAGCAGCTTGGGTTACTCTAACTATGGCTACACCTTC
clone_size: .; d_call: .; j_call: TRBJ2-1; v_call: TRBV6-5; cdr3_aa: CASSYGRSYNEQFF; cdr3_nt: TGTGCCAGCAGTTACGGTAGATCCTACAATGAGCAGTTCTTC
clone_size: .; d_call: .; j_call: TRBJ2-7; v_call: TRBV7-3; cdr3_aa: CASSPLGGNEQYF; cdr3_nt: TGTGCCAGCAGCCCGCTAGGAGGGAACGAGCAGTACTTC
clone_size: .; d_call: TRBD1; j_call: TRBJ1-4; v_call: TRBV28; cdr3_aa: CASIYSGTGGPGRYEKLFF; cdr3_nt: TGTGCCAGCATCTACTCCGGGACAGGGGGCCCGGGACGGTATGAAAAACTGTTTTTT
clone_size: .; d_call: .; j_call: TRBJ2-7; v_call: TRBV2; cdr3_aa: CASSEYTYEQYF; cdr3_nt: TGTGCCAGCAGTGAATACACCTACGAGCAGTACTTC
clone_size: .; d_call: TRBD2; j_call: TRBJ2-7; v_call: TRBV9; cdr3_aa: CASSAGGEGYEQYF; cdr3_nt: TGTGCCAGCAGCGCGGGCGGGGAGGGCTACGAGCAGTACTTC
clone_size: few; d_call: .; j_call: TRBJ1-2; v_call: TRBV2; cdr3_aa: CARSVNYGYTF; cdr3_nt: TGTGCCAGAAGCGTGAACTATGGCTACACCTTC
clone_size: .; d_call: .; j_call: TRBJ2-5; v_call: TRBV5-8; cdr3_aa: CASSPPPGHNFQETQYF; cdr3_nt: TGTGCCAGCAGCCCGCCCCCGGGACATAATTTCCAAGAGACCCAGTACTTC
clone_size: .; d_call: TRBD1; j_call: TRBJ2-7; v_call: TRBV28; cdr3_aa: CASRLPGGPSYEQYF; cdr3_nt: TGTGCCAGCAGGCTCCCAGGGGGTCCGTCCTACGAGCAGTACTTC
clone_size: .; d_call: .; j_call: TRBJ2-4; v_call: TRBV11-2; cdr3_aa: CASSFNVPGAKNIQYF; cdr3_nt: TGTGCCAGCAGCTTCAACGTCCCGGGAGCCAAAAACATTCAGTACTTC
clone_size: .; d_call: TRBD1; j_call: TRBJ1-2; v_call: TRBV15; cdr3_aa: CATSRGQRLSNYGYTF; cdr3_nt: TGTGCCACCAGCAGGGGACAGCGTCTTTCTAACTATGGCTACACCTTC
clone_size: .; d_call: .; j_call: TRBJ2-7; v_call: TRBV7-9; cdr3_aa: CASSRSFLDTYEQYF; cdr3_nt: TGTGCCAGCAGCCGTTCTTTTCTAGATACCTACGAGCAGTACTTC
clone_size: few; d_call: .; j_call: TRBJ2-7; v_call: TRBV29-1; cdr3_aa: CSVDGGMGCYEQYF; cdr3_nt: TGCAGCGTTGATGGAGGAATGGGCTGTTACGAGCAGTACTTC
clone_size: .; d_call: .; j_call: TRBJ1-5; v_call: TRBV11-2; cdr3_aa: CASSLDMYSNQPQHF; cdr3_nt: TGTGCCAGCAGCTTAGATATGTATAGCAATCAGCCCCAGCATTTT
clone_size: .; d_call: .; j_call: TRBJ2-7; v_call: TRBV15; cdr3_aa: CAASREFDSSYEQYF; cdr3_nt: TGTGCCGCCAGCAGAGAATTTGACAGCTCCTACGAGCAGTACTTC
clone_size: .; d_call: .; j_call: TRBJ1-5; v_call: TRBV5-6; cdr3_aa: CASSLQAYSNQPQHF; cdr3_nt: TGTGCCAGCAGCTTGCAGGCGTATAGCAATCAGCCCCAGCATTTT
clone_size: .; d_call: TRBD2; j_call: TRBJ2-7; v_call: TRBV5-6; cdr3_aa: CASSLLLAGGPRYEQYF; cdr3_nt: TGTGCCAGCAGCTTGTTACTAGCGGGAGGGCCTCGCTACGAGCAGTACTTC
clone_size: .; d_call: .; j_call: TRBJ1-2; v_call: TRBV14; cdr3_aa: CASSRTQGYGYTF; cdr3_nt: TGTGCCAGCAGCCGAACACAGGGATACGGCTACACCTTC
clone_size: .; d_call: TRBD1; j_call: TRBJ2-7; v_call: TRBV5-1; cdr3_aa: CASSAFRGQNYEQYF; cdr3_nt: TGCGCCAGCAGCGCCTTCCGGGGACAGAACTACGAGCAGTACTTC
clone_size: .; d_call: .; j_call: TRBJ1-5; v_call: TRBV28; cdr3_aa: CASSLVAGSEVAQHF; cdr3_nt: TGTGCCAGCAGTTTAGTAGCCGGGTCGGAGGTGGCCCAGCATTTT
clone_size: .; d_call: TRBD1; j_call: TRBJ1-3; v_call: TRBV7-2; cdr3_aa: CASSPQRPRQGSSGNTIYF; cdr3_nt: TGTGCCAGCAGCCCTCAGCGACCTCGACAGGGAAGCTCTGGAAACACCATATATTTT
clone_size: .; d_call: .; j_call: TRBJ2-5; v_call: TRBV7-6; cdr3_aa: CASRPVLWERETQYF; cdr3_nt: TGTGCCAGCAGGCCCGTTCTATGGGAGCGGGAGACCCAGTACTTC
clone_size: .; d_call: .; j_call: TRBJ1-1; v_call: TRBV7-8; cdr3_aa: CASSLVRGVATEAFF; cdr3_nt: TGTGCCAGCAGCTTAGTACGGGGAGTGGCCACTGAAGCTTTCTTT
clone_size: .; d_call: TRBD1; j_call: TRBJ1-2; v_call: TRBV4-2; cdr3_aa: CASSHGMTGRGGYTF; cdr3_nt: TGTGCCAGCAGCCACGGAATGACAGGGCGGGGTGGCTACACCTTC
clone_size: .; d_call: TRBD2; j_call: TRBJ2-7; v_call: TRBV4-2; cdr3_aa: CASSHGEAASGRAPYEQYF; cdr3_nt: TGTGCCAGCAGCCACGGTGAAGCGGCCAGCGGGAGGGCCCCCTACGAGCAGTACTTC
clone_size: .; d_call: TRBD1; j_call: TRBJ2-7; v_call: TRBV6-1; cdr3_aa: CASSDPGTGYEQYF; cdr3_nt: TGTGCCAGCAGTGACCCCGGGACAGGATACGAGCAGTACTTC